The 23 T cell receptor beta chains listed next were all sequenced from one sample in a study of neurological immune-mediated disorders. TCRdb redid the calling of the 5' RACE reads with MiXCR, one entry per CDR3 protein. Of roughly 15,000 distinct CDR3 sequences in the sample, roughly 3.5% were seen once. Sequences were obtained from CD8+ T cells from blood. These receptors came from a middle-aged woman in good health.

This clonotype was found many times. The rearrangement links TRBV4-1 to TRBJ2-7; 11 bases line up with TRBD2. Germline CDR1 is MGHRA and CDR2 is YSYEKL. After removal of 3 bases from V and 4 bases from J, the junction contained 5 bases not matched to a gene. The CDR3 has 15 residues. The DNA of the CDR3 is TGCGCCAGCAGCCATTTAGCGGGAGGGCCTTACGAGCAGTACTTC. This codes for CASSHLAGGPYEQYF.

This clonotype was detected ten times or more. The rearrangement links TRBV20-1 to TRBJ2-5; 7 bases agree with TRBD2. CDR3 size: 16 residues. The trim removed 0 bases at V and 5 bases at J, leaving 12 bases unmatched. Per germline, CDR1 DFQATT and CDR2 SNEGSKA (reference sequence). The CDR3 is CSARDQEGGPEETQYF. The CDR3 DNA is TGCAGTGCTAGAGATCAGGAGGGAGGGCCGGAGGAGACCCAGTACTTC.

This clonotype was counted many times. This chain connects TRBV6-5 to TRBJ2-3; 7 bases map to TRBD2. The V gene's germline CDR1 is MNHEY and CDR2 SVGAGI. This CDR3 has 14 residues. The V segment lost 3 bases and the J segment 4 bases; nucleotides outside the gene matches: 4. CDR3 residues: CASSYRLAADTQYF. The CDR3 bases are TGTGCCAGCAGTTATCGGCTAGCGGCAGATACGCAGTATTTT.

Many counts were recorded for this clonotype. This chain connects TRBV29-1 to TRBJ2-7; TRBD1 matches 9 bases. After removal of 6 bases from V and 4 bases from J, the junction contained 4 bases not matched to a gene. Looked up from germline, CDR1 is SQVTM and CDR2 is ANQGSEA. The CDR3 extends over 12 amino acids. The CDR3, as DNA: TGCAGCGTCGGGACAGGGAGTTACGAGCAGTACTTC. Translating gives CSVGTGSYEQYF.

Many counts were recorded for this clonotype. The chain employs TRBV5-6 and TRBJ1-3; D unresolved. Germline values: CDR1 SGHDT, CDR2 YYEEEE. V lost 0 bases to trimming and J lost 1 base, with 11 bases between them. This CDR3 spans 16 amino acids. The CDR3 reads CASSLAEYPSGNTIYF. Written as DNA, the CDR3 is TGTGCCAGCAGCTTGGCCGAGTACCCATCTGGAAACACCATATATTTT.

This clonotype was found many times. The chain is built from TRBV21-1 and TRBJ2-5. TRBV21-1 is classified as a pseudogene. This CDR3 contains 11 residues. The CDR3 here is CASRLGETQYF. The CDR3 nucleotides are TGTGCCAGCCGACTGGGTGAGACCCAGTACTTC.

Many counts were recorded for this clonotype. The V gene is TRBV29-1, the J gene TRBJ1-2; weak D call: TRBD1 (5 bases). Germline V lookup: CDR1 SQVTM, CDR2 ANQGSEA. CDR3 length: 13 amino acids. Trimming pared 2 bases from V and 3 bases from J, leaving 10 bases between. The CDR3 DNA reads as TGCAGCGTTGAATCTGGGGCGGACTATGGCTACACCTTC. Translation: CSVESGADYGYTF.

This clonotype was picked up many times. CDR3 DNA: TGCAGCGTTGTAAGCGGGAGTATGGCCGGGGAGCTGTTTTTT. As protein: CSVVSGSMAGELFF. The rearrangement uses TRBV29-1 and TRBJ2-2; 8 bases agree with TRBD2. The CDR3 is 14 residues long. Germline lookup yields CDR1 SQVTM and CDR2 ANQGSEA. The V gene end was trimmed by 4 bases and the J gene end by 6 bases; junction bases not matched to a gene: 7.

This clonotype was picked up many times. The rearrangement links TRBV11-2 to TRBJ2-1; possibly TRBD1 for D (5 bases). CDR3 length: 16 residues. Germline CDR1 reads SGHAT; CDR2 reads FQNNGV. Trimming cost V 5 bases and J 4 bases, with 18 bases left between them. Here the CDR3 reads CASSAQVGPPYNEQFF. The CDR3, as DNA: TGTGCCAGCAGCGCACAGGTCGGCCCCCCGTACAATGAGCAGTTCTTC. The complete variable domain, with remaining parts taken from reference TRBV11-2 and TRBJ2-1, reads EAGVAQSPRYKIIEKRQSVAFWCNPISGHATLYWYQQILGQGPKLLIQFQNNGVVDDSQLPKDRFSAERLKGVDSTLKIQPAKLEDSAVYLCASSAQVGPPYNEQFFGPGTRLTVL.

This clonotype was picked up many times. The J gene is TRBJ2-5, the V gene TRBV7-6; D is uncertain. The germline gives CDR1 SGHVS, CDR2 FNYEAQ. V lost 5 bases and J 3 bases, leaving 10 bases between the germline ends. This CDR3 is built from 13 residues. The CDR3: CASSPVPKETQYF. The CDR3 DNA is TGTGCCAGCAGCCCGGTTCCCAAAGAGACCCAGTACTTC. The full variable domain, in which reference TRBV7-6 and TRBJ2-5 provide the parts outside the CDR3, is GAGVSQSPRYKVTKRGQDVALRCDPISGHVSLYWYRQALGQGPEFLTYFNYEAQQDKSGLPNDRFSAERPEGSISTLTIQRTEQRDSAMYRCASSPVPKETQYFGPGTRLLVL.

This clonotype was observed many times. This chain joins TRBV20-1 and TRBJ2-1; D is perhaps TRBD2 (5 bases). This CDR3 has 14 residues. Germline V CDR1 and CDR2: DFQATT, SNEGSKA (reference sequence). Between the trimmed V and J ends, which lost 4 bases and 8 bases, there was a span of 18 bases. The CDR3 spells CSAIGLTSSDEQFF. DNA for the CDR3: TGCAGTGCTATAGGGCTTACTAGTTCGGATGAGCAGTTCTTC.

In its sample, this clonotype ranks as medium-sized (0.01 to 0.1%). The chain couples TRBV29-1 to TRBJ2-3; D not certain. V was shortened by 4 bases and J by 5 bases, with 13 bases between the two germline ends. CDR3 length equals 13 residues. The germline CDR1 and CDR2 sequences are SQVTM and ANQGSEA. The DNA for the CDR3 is TGCAGCGTTGCTAGAACTGAGGAAGATACGCAGTATTTT. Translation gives CSVARTEEDTQYF.

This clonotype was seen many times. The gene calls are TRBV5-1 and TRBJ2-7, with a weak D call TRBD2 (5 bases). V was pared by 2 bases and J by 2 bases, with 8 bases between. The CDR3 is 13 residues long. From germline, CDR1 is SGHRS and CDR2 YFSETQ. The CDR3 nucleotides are TGCGCCAGCAGCTTTACAGCGGCCTACGAGCAGTACTTC. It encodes CASSFTAAYEQYF.

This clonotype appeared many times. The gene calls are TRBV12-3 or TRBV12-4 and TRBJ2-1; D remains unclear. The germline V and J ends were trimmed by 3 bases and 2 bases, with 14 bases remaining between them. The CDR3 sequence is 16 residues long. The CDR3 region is CASSFVIRPPYNEQFF. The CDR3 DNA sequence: TGTGCCAGCAGTTTTGTGATCCGTCCCCCCTACAATGAGCAGTTCTTC.

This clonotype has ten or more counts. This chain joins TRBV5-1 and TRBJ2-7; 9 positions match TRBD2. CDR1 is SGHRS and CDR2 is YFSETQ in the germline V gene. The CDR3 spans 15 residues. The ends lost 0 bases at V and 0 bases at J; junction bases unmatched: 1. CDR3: CASSLGSGSSYEQYF. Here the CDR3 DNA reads TGCGCCAGCAGCTTGGGTAGCGGGAGCTCCTACGAGCAGTACTTC.

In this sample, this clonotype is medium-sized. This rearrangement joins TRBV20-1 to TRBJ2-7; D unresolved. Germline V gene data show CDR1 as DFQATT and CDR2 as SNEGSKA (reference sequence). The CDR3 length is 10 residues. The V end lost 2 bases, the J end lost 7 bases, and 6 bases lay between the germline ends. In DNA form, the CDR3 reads TGCAGTGCTAGACAGGAAGAGCAGTACTTC. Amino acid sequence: CSARQEEQYF.

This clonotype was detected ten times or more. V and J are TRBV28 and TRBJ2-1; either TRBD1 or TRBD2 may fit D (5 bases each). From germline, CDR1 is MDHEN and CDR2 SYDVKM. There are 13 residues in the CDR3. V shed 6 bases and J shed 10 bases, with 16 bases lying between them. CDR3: CASRAALGDEQFF. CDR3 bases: TGTGCCAGCAGAGCCGCCCTCGGGGACGAGCAGTTCTTC.

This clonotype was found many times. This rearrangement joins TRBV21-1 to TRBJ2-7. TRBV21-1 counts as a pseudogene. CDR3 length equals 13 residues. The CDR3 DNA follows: TGTGCCAGCAAGGTGGGAGACTCCTACGAGCAGTACTTC. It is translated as CASKVGDSYEQYF.

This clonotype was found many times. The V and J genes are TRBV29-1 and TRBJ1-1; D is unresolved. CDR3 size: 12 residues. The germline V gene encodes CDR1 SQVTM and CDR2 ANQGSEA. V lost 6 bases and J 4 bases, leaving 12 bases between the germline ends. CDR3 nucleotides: TGCAGCGTCAGATTCGCGGGCACTGAAGCTTTCTTT. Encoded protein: CSVRFAGTEAFF.

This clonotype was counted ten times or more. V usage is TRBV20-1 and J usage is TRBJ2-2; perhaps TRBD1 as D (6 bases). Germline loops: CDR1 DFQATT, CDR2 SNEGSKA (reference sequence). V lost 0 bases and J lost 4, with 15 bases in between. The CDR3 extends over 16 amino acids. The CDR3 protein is CSARDLGASRTGELFF. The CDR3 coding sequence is TGCAGTGCTAGAGATCTGGGGGCTAGTCGCACCGGGGAGCTGTTTTTT.

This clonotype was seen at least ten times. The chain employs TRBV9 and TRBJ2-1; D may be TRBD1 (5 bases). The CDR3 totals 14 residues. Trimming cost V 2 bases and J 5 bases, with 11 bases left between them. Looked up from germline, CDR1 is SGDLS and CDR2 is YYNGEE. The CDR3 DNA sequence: TGTGCCAGCAGCGTGGGGCTTCCGGACAATGAGCAGTTCTTC. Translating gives CASSVGLPDNEQFF.

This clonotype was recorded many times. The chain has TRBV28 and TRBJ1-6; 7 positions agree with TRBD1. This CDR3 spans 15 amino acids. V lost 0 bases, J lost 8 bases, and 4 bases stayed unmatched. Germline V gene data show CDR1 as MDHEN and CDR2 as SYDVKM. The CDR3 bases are TGTGCCAGCAGTTTATGGTCAGGGGGTGATTCACCCCTCCACTTT. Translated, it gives CASSLWSGGDSPLHF. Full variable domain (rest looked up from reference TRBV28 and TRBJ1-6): DVKVTQSSRYLVKRTGEKVFLECVQDMDHENMFWYRQDPGLGLRLIYFSYDVKMKEKGDIPEGYSVSREKKERFSLILESASTNQTSMYLCASSLWSGGDSPLHFGNGTRLTVT.

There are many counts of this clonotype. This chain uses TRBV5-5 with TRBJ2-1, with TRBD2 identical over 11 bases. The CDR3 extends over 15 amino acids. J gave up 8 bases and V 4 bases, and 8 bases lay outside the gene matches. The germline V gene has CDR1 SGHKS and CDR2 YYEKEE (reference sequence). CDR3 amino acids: CASSRLLAGADEQFF. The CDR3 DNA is TGTGCCAGCAGCCGTTTACTAGCGGGAGCGGATGAGCAGTTCTTC. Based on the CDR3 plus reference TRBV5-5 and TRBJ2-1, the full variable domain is DAGVTQSPTHLIKTRGQQVTLRCSPISGHKSVSWYQQVLGQGPQFIFQYYEKEERGRGNFPDRFSARQFPNYSSELNVNALLLGDSALYLCASSRLLAGADEQFFGPGTRLTVL.